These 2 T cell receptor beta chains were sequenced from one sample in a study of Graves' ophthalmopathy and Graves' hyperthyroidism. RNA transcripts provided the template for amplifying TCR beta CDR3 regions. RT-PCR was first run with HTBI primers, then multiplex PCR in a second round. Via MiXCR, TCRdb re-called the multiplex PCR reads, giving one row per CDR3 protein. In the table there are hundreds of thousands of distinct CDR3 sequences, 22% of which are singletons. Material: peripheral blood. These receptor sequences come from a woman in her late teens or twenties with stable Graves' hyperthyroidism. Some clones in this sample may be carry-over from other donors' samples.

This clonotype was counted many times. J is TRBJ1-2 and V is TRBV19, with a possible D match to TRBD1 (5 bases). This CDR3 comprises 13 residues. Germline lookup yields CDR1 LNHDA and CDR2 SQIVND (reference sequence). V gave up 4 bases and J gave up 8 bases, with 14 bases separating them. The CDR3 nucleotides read TGTGCCAGTAGTAAAAAAGGGGATCGCGGCTACACCTTC. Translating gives CASSKKGDRGYTF.

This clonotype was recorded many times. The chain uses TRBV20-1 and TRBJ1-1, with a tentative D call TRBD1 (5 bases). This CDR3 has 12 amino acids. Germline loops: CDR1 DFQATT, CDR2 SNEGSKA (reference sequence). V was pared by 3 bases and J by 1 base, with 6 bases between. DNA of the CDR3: TGCAGTGCTAGTGGGGGGAACACTGAAGCTTTCTTT. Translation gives CSASGGNTEAFF.